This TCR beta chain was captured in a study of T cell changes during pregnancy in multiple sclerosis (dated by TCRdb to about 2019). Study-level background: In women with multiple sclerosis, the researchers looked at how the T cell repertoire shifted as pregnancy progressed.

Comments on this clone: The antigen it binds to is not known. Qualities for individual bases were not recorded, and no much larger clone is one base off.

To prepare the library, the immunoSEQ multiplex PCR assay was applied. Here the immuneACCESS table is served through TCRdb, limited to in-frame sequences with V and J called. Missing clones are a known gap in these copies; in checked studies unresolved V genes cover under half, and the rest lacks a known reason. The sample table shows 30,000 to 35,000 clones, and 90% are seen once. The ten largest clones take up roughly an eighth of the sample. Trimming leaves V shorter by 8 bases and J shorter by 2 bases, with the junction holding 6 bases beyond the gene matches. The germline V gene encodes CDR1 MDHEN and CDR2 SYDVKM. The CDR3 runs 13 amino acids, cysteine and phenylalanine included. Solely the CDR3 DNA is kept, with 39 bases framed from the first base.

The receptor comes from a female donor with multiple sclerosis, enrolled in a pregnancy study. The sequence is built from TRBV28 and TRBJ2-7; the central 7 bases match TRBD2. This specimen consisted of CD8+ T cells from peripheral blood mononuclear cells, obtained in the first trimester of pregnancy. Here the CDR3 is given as CASGVGRAYEQYF. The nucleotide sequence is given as TGTGCCAGCGGGGTGGGGAGGGCCTACGAGCAGTACTTC.